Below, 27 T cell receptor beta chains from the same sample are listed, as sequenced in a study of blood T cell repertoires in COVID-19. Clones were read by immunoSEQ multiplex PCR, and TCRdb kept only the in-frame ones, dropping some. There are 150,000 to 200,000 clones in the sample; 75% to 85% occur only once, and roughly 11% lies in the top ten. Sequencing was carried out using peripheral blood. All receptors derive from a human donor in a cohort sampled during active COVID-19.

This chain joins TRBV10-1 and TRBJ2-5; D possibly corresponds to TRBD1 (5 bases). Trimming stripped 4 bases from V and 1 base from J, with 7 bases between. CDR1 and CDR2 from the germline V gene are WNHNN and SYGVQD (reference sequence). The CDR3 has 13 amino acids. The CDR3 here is CASSGDSQETQYF. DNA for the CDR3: TGCGCCAGCAGTGGTGACAGCCAAGAGACCCAGTACTTC.

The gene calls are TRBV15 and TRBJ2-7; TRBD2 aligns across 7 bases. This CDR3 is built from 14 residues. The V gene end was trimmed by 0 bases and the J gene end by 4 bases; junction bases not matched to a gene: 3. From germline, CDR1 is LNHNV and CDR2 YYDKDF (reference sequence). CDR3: CATSRDHGGYEQYF. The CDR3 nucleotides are TGTGCCACCAGCAGAGATCACGGGGGGTACGAGCAGTACTTC.

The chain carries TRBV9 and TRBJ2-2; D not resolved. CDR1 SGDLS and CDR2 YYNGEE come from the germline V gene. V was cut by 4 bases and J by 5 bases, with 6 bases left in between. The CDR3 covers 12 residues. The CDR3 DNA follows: TGTGCCAGCAGCCTTGAGACCGGGGAGCTGTTTTTT. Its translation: CASSLETGELFF.

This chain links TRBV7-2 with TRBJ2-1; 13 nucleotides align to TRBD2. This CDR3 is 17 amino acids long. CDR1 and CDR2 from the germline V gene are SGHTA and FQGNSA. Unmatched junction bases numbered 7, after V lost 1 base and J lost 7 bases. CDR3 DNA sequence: TGTGCCAGCAGCTTAGAAGGTCGACTAGCGGGAGGAAATGAGCAGTTCTTC. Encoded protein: CASSLEGRLAGGNEQFF.

CDR3 region: CAGQGGRRYTF. CDR3 in DNA: TGTGCCGGACAGGGTGGGCGTCGCTACACCTTC. This sequence joins TRBV30 and TRBJ1-2; 8 bases map to TRBD1. V gave up 8 bases and J gave up 9 bases; unmatched junction bases: 8. Looked up from germline, CDR1 is GTSNPN and CDR2 is SVGIG (reference sequence). This CDR3 has 11 amino acids.

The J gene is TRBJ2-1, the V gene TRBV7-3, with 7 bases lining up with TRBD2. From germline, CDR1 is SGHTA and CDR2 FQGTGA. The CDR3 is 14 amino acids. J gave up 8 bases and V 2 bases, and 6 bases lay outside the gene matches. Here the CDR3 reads CASSLAGAGDEQFF. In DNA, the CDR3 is TGTGCCAGCAGCTTAGCCGGGGCGGGGGATGAGCAGTTCTTC.

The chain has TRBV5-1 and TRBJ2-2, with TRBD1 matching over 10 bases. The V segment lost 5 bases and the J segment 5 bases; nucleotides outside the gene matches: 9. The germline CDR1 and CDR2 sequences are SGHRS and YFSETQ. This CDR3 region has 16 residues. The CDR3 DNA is TGCGCCAGCAGGAGTCCGGGACAGGGGCGAACCGGGGAGCTGTTTTTT. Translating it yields CASRSPGQGRTGELFF.

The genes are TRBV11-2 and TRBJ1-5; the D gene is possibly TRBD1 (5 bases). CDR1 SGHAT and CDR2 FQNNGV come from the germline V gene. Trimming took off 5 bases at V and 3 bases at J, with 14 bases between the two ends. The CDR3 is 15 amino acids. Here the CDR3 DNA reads TGTGCCAGCAGCCCCGAAGGGGAACCCAATCAGCCCCAGCATTTT. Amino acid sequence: CASSPEGEPNQPQHF.

CDR3 in amino acids: CASSVATDGGLAEQFF. In DNA, the CDR3 is TGTGCCAGCAGCGTAGCTACGGACGGGGGTCTGGCTGAGCAGTTCTTC. The chain uses TRBV9 and TRBJ2-1, with D possibly matching TRBD2 (6 bases). Trimming removed 0 bases at V and 9 bases at J, with 19 bases between. From germline, CDR1 is SGDLS and CDR2 YYNGEE. The CDR3 has 16 amino acids.

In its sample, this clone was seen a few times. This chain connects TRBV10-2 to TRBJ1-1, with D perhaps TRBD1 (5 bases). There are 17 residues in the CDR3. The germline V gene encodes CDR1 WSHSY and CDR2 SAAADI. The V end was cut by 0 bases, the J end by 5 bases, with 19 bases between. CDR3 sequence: CASSESAAFLDTTEAFF. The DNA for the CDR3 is TGCGCCAGCAGTGAGTCTGCGGCGTTCTTGGACACGACTGAAGCTTTCTTT.

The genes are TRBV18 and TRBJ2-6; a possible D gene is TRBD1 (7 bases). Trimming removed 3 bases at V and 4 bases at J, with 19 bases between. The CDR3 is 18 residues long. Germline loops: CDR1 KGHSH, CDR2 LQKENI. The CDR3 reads CASSPRARGATGANVLTF. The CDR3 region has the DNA TGTGCCAGCTCACCCAGGGCCAGGGGGGCTACGGGGGCCAACGTCCTGACTTTC.

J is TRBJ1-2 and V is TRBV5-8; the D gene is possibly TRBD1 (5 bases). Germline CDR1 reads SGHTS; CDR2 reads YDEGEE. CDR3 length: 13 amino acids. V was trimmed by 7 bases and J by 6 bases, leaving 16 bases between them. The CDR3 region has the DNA TGTGCCAGCCCCGGCTGGGGGGAGGATGGCTACACCTTC. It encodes CASPGWGEDGYTF.

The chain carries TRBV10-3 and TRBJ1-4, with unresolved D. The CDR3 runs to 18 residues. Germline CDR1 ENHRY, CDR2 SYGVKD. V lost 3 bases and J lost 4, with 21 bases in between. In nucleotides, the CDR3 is TGTGCCATCAGTGACCCTCGGTCGGGTTCAGTCGGTAATGAAAAACTGTTTTTT. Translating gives CAISDPRSGSVGNEKLFF.

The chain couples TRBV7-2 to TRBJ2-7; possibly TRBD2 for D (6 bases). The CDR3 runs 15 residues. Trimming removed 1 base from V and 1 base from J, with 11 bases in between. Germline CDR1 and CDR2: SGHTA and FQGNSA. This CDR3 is CASSLVPGESYEQYF. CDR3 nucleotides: TGTGCCAGCAGCTTAGTCCCGGGGGAATCCTACGAGCAGTACTTC.

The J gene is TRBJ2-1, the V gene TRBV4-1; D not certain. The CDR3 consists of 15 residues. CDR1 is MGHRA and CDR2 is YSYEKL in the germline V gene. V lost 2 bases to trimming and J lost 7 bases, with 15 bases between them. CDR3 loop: CASSQYSSEWNEQFF. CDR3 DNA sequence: TGCGCCAGCAGCCAATACAGCTCGGAATGGAATGAGCAGTTCTTC.

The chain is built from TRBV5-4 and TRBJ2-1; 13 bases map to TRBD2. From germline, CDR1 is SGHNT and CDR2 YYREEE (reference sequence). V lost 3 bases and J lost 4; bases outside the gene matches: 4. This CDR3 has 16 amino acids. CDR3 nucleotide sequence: TGTGCCAGCAGCTCGGGACTAGCGGGGATTTACAATGAGCAGTTCTTC. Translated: CASSSGLAGIYNEQFF.

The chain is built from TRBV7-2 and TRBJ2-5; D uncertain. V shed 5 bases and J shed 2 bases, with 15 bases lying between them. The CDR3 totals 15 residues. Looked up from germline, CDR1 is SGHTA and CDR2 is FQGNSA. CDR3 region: CASSPLGRKQETQYF. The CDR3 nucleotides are TGTGCCAGCAGCCCGCTGGGCAGGAAACAAGAGACCCAGTACTTC.

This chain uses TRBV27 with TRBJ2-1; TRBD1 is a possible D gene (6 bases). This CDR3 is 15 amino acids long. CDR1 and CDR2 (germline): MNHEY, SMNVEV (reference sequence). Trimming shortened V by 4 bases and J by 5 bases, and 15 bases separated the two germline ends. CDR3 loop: CASSSYRDTDNEQFF. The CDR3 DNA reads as TGTGCCAGCAGTTCGTACCGGGACACCGACAATGAGCAGTTCTTC.

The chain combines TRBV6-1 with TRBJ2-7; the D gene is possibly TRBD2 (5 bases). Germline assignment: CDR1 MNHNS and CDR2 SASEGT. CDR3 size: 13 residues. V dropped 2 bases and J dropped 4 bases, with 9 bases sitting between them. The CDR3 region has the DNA TGTGCCAGCAGTGAAACTAGGGTTTACGAGCAGTACTTC. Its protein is CASSETRVYEQYF.

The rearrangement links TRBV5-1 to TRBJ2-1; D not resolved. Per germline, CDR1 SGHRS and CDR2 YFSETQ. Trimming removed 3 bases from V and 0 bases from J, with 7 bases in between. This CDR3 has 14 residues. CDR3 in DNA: TGCGCCAGCAGCTCCCGAGGCTCCTACAATGAGCAGTTCTTC. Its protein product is CASSSRGSYNEQFF.

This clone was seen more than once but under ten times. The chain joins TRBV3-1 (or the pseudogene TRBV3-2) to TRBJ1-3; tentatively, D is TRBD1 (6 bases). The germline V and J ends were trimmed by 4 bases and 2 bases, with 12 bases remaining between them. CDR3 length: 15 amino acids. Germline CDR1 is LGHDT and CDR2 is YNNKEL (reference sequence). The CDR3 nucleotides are TGTGCCAGCAGCCCATCAGGGGCCCCTGGAAACACCATATATTTT. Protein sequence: CASSPSGAPGNTIYF.

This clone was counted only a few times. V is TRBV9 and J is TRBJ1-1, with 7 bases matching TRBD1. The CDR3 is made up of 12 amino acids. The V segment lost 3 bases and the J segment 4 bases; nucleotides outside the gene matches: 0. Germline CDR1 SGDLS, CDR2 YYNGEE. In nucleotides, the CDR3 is TGTGCCAGCAGCGCAGGGGGCACTGAAGCTTTCTTT. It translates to CASSAGGTEAFF.

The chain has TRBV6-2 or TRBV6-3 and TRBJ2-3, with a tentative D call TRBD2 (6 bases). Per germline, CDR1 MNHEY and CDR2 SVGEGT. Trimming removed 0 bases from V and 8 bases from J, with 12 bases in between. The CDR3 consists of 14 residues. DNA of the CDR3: TGTGCCAGCAGTTACTCAGTACTAGCCCCTACGCAGTATTTT. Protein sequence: CASSYSVLAPTQYF.

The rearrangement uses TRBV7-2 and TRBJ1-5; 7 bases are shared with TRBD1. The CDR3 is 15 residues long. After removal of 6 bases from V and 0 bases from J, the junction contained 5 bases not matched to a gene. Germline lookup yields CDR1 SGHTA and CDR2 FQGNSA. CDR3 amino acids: CASSRDSNSNQPQHF. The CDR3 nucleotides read TGTGCCAGCAGTCGGGACAGCAATAGCAATCAGCCCCAGCATTTT.

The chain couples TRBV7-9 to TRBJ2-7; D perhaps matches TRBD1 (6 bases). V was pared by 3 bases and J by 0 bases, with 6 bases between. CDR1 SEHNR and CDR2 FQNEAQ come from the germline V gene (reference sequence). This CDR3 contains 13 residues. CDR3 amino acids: CASSLDSSYEQYF. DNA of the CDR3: TGTGCCAGCAGCTTGGACAGCTCCTACGAGCAGTACTTC. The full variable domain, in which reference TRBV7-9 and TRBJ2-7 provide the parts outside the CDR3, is DTGVSQNPRHKITKRGQNVTFRCDPISEHNRLYWYRQTLGQGPEFLTYFQNEAQLEKSRLLSDRFSAERPKGSFSTLEIQRTEQGDSAMYLCASSLDSSYEQYFGPGTRLTVT.

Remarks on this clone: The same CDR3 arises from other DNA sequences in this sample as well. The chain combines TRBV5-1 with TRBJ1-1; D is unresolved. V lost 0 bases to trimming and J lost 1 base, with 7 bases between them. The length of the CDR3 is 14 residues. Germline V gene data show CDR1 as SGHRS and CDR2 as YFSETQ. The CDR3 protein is CASSLAPGNTEAFF. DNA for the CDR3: TGCGCCAGCAGCTTGGCCCCCGGGAACACTGAAGCTTTCTTT. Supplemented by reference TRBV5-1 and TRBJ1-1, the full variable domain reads KAGVTQTPRYLIKTRGQQVTLSCSPISGHRSVSWYQQTPGQGLQFLFEYFSETQRNKGNFPGRFSGRQFSNSRSEMNVSTLELGDSALYLCASSLAPGNTEAFFGQGTRLTVV.

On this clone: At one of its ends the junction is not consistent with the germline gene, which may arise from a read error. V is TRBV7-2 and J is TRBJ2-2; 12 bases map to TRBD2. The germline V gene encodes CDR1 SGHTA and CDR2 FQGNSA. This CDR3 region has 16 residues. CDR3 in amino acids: CASSFRTSGNAGELFF. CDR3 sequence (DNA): TGTGCCAGCAGCTTCCGGACTAGCGGGAACGCCGGGGAGCTGTTTTTT.